The 26 T cell receptor beta chains below all came from one sample that was sequenced in a study of T-cell memory formation after mild COVID-19. MiXCR, run by TCRdb on the 5' RACE reads, gives a single entry per CDR3 protein. Among over 450,000 distinct CDR3 sequences, around 21% were seen once, and the ten largest hold approximately 13%. Sequenced sample: PBMCs or a T cell subset sorted from them (not recorded which). These receptors all come from an adult woman who had mild COVID-19 (a few samples of this study predate the infection). Cell type and time point are not known.

This rearrangement joins TRBV20-1 to TRBJ2-3, with 12 nucleotides matching TRBD2. Germline CDR1 DFQATT, CDR2 SNEGSKA (reference sequence). This CDR3 comprises 17 residues. J lost 3 bases, V lost 0 bases, and 7 bases had no gene match. The CDR3 protein is CSARDSSGGARTDTQYF. The CDR3 coding sequence is TGCAGTGCTAGAGATTCTAGCGGGGGGGCCCGGACAGATACGCAGTATTTT.

V gene TRBV12-3 or TRBV12-4 combines with J gene TRBJ2-5, with 11 nucleotides matching TRBD1. With 8 bases clipped from V and 9 bases from J, the junction kept 11 bases outside the gene matches. The CDR3 totals 14 residues. The CDR3 DNA follows: TGTGCCAGCTCCGGGACAGGGGGGCCTTGGGCCCAGTACTTC. This encodes CASSGTGGPWAQYF.

This clonotype turned up a few times. The CDR3 is CASSSAGGWETQYF. The CDR3 region has the DNA TGTGCCAGCAGTAGCGCAGGGGGTTGGGAGACCCAGTACTTC. The chain recombines TRBV7-2 with TRBJ2-5; 7 positions agree with TRBD1. The CDR3 is 14 residues long. Unmatched junction bases numbered 9, after V lost 6 bases and J lost 5 bases. Germline loops: CDR1 SGHTA, CDR2 FQGNSA.

This clonotype was detected many times. This chain joins TRBV6-6 and TRBJ1-1; no firm D call. This CDR3 spans 13 amino acids. The germline gives CDR1 MNHNY, CDR2 SVGAGI (reference sequence). Trimming cost V 6 bases and J 1 base, with 9 bases left between them. The chain's CDR3 is CASSEGQNTEAFF. For the CDR3, the DNA is TGTGCCAGCAGCGAGGGTCAGAACACTGAAGCTTTCTTT.

This clonotype was counted only a few times. This chain uses TRBV5-6 with TRBJ1-2; tentative D call: TRBD1 (5 bases). The CDR3 contains 16 residues. The V end lost 2 bases, the J end lost 4 bases, and 18 bases lay between the germline ends. CDR1 is SGHDT, CDR2 YYEEEE, per germline. The CDR3 loop reads CASSLGDGREIYGYTF. In nucleotides, the CDR3 is TGTGCCAGCAGCTTAGGGGACGGTCGGGAGATCTATGGCTACACCTTC.

V usage is TRBV6-5 and J usage is TRBJ2-1; no reliable D call. This CDR3 spans 15 amino acids. Germline V gene sequence: CDR1 MNHEY, CDR2 SVGAGI. Trimming stripped 1 base from V and 2 bases from J, with 9 bases between. Here the CDR3 DNA reads TGTGCCAGCAGTTACTATCGACGGACCTACAATGAGCAGTTCTTC. Translated: CASSYYRRTYNEQFF.

This clonotype has only a few counts. This chain links TRBV9 with TRBJ2-3; 8 nucleotides match TRBD2. V dropped 3 bases and J dropped 5; count of bases not matched to a gene: 8. Germline V CDR1 and CDR2: SGDLS, YYNGEE. CDR3 size: 15 residues. DNA for the CDR3: TGTGCCAGCAGCGCCGGGGGGGCCGGGAGAGATACGCAGTATTTT. As protein: CASSAGGAGRDTQYF.

Only a few counts were recorded for this clonotype. The V call is TRBV24-1, the J call TRBJ2-6; 10 bases agree with TRBD1. CDR3 length equals 17 residues. After removal of 4 bases from V and 0 bases from J, the junction contained 2 bases not matched to a gene. Germline CDR1 KGHDR, CDR2 SFDVKD. CDR3 sequence: CATSEGQGVSGANVLTF. In DNA, the CDR3 is TGTGCCACCAGTGAAGGACAGGGGGTCTCTGGGGCCAACGTCCTGACTTTC.

The genes are TRBV7-9 and TRBJ2-6, with 12 nucleotides matching TRBD1. V was clipped by 4 bases and J by 4 bases; unmatched bases: 11. The CDR3 runs to 19 residues. CDR1 is SEHNR, CDR2 FQNEAQ, per germline (reference sequence). CDR3 in DNA: TGTGCCAGCAGCTCGTCCCCGGGACAGGGGGCGCCCGGGGCCAACGTCCTGACTTTC. It translates to CASSSSPGQGAPGANVLTF.

V gene TRBV6-5 combines with J gene TRBJ1-6, with 9 bases that match TRBD1. The CDR3 spans 17 residues. Trimming at V came to 6 bases and at J to 1 base, leaving 7 bases not matched to a gene. The germline CDR1 and CDR2 sequences are MNHEY and SVGAGI. CDR3 region: CASSQQGAKSYNSPLHF. The CDR3 DNA sequence: TGTGCCAGCAGCCAACAGGGGGCGAAGTCCTATAATTCACCCCTCCACTTT.

V is TRBV2 and J is TRBJ1-3; D unresolved. Trimming shortened V by 3 bases and J by 4 bases, and 13 bases separated the two germline ends. The germline CDR1 and CDR2 sequences are SNHLY and FYNNEI. This CDR3 is built from 15 residues. The CDR3 DNA reads TGTGCCAGCAGTGAGGTCGGCCAGGCAGGAAACACCATATATTTT. Translated, it gives CASSEVGQAGNTIYF.

The table lists this clonotype with a few counts. The chain has TRBV6-5 and TRBJ1-1; D is unclear. The CDR3 length is 15 residues. The V end lost 7 bases, the J end lost 0 bases, and 15 bases lay between the germline ends. In germline, CDR1 is MNHEY, CDR2 SVGAGI. The CDR3 region is CASNWRPGVNTEAFF. The CDR3 nucleotides read TGTGCCAGCAATTGGAGGCCCGGGGTGAACACTGAAGCTTTCTTT.

This clonotype came up a few times. J is TRBJ1-2 and V is TRBV7-9, with a tentative D call TRBD1 (5 bases). V was trimmed by 5 bases and J by 8 bases, leaving 12 bases between them. The CDR3 consists of 12 residues. CDR1 and CDR2 (germline): SEHNR, FQNEAQ (reference sequence). CDR3 sequence reads: CASSNPGGGYTF. The CDR3 coding sequence is TGTGCCAGCAGCAACCCCGGGGGGGGCTACACCTTC.

This clonotype came up many times. The chain employs TRBV4-2 and TRBJ2-1; weak D call: TRBD2 (6 bases). CDR3 size: 14 residues. V was shortened by 0 bases and J by 8 bases, with 11 bases between the two germline ends. Germline-derived CDR1 and CDR2 are LGHNA and YNFKEQ. The CDR3 DNA reads as TGTGCCAGCAGCCAAGATGCGGGGACTGATGAGCAGTTCTTC. Translation gives CASSQDAGTDEQFF.

The chain has TRBV29-1 and TRBJ2-2, with a tentative D call TRBD1 (6 bases). Germline values: CDR1 SQVTM, CDR2 ANQGSEA. The CDR3 is 12 amino acids. V was trimmed by 7 bases and J by 6 bases, leaving 12 bases between them. The CDR3 here is CSATGLAGELFF. CDR3 nucleotides: TGCAGCGCTACAGGGCTGGCCGGGGAGCTGTTTTTT.

This clonotype was counted a few times. This rearrangement joins TRBV7-6 to TRBJ2-5; D is uncertain. The germline V gene encodes CDR1 SGHVS and CDR2 FNYEAQ. The ends were cut back, 7 bases at V and 1 base at J, with 16 bases in the middle. This CDR3 is built from 15 residues. The CDR3 reads CASTPGRVGQETQYF. The CDR3 DNA sequence: TGTGCCAGCACCCCGGGTCGGGTTGGCCAAGAGACCCAGTACTTC.

This clonotype turned up a few times. V usage is TRBV3-1 and J usage is TRBJ2-2; D perhaps matches TRBD1 (6 bases). V gave up 3 bases and J gave up 6 bases, with 11 bases separating them. The CDR3 length is 14 residues. Germline CDR1 reads LGHDT; CDR2 reads YNNKEL (reference sequence). As DNA, the CDR3 is TGTGCCAGCAGCCAGACAGGACGTGCCGGGGAGCTGTTTTTT. This codes for CASSQTGRAGELFF.

The table lists this clonotype with a few counts. V is TRBV29-1 and J is TRBJ2-7, with a possible D match to TRBD1 (6 bases). Germline CDR1 is SQVTM and CDR2 is ANQGSEA. Deletions cut 0 bases from V and 5 bases from J, with 14 bases between. This CDR3 has 14 amino acids. Here the CDR3 reads CSVEDPDRFNEQYF. The DNA for the CDR3 is TGCAGCGTTGAAGATCCCGACAGGTTCAACGAGCAGTACTTC.

This clonotype was observed a few times. This rearrangement joins TRBV12-3 or TRBV12-4 to TRBJ1-2; no clear D gene. Deletions cut 5 bases from V and 7 bases from J, with 20 bases between. CDR3 length equals 15 residues. The CDR3: CASSAWGGERGGYTF. CDR3 nucleotide sequence: TGTGCCAGCAGTGCCTGGGGAGGTGAACGAGGTGGCTACACCTTC.

In this sample, this clonotype turned up a few times. V is TRBV25-1 and J is TRBJ1-2, with TRBD1 as a possible D gene (6 bases). This CDR3 spans 12 amino acids. Germline CDR1 is MGHDK and CDR2 is SYGVNS. With 6 bases removed from V and 7 bases from J, the gap between germline ends came to 12 bases. CDR3 loop: CASSPRGGGYTF. The CDR3, as DNA: TGTGCCAGCAGCCCGAGAGGGGGTGGCTACACCTTC.

This clonotype was observed a few times. This chain links TRBV12-3 or TRBV12-4 with TRBJ2-6; D ambiguous. CDR3 size: 18 residues. The V end lost 2 bases, the J end lost 0 bases, and 14 bases lay between the germline ends. As DNA, the CDR3 is TGTGCCAGCAGTTTAAGGTTCTGGGCTACCTCTGGGGCCAACGTCCTGACTTTC. Its translation is CASSLRFWATSGANVLTF.

This clonotype was picked up a small number of times. CDR3: CASRFQRGGHNEQFF. CDR3 nucleotide sequence: TGTGCCAGCAGATTCCAGCGGGGGGGCCACAATGAGCAGTTCTTC. The chain is built from TRBV6-5 and TRBJ2-1; 10 bases are a match to TRBD2. Germline V gene lookup returns CDR1 MNHEY and CDR2 SVGAGI. CDR3 size: 15 residues. V lost 6 bases and J lost 5; bases outside the gene matches: 7.

The rearrangement uses TRBV20-1 and TRBJ2-5; 7 bases line up with TRBD1. The V segment lost 6 bases and the J segment 5 bases; nucleotides outside the gene matches: 12. The CDR3 extends over 14 amino acids. The V gene's germline CDR1 is DFQATT and CDR2 SNEGSKA (reference sequence). The CDR3 DNA reads TGCAGTGCCACCCGGGGACAGCTAGATGAGACCCAGTACTTC. This gives the protein CSATRGQLDETQYF.

The V and J genes are TRBV7-9 and TRBJ1-4; D not certain. This CDR3 is built from 16 residues. The V end lost 5 bases, the J end lost 0 bases, and 13 bases lay between the germline ends. Germline assignment: CDR1 SEHNR and CDR2 FQNEAQ (reference sequence). Written as DNA, the CDR3 is TGTGCCAGCAGCCCGCTGGGTTACGCAACTAATGAAAAACTGTTTTTT. As protein: CASSPLGYATNEKLFF.

This clonotype has only a few counts. This chain links TRBV9 with TRBJ2-1; TRBD2 aligns across 8 bases. CDR3 length equals 18 residues. Unmatched junction bases numbered 14, after V lost 2 bases and J lost 4 bases. The germline CDR1 and CDR2 sequences are SGDLS and YYNGEE. This chain's CDR3 is CASSVSPTTSVPYNEQFF. DNA of the CDR3: TGTGCCAGCAGCGTCAGTCCGACGACTAGCGTACCGTACAATGAGCAGTTCTTC.

This clonotype was seen more than once but under ten times. The chain employs TRBV7-9 and TRBJ2-5, with D perhaps matching TRBD2 (6 bases). Germline CDR1 is SEHNR and CDR2 is FQNEAQ (reference sequence). This CDR3 comprises 18 residues. V lost 5 bases and J 1 base, leaving 23 bases between the germline ends. CDR3 residues: CASSPRDSPGEVQETQYF. The CDR3 coding sequence is TGTGCCAGCAGCCCCCGGGACTCACCCGGAGAGGTCCAAGAGACCCAGTACTTC.